These T cell receptor beta chains were read from a single sample in a study of blood T cell repertoires in COVID-19. This table comes from immunoSEQ multiplex PCR, and its TCRdb copy is limited to in-frame clones, with some not included. The sample comprises 43,000 or so clones, roughly 90% of which are singletons, and 15% to 17% rests with the top ten. Sequenced sample: peripheral blood. The receptor set was obtained from a man in his 60s with active COVID-19. The CDR3 runs from the conserved cysteine through the conserved F or W. Fields, in order: CDR3 DNA, CDR3 protein, D gene, clone size, J gene, V gene. The D gene is left open where the match is weak. The listing skips clone size in some rows; elsewhere it reads once, few, many or a size class.

TGCGCCAGCAGCCAGATCGGACAGGGTGGGGAAAAACTGTTTTTT	CASSQIGQGGEKLFF	TRBD1	NA	TRBJ1-4	TRBV4-1
TGTGCCAGCAGCGTGGTTTCGGGAGATTTAAATACGCAGTATTTT	CASSVVSGDLNTQYF	NA	NA	TRBJ2-3	TRBV9
TGTGCCAGCAGACCGACAGGGAGTCCCGATGGAAAACTGTTTTTT	CASRPTGSPDGKLFF	TRBD1	NA	TRBJ1-4	TRBV6-5
TGTGCCATCTCCGCGGAAGCCCAAGAGACCCAGTACTTC	CAISAEAQETQYF	NA	once	TRBJ2-5	TRBV10-3
TGTGCCAGCAGTGTACTAGCGGGGGGGCTCGAGACCCAGTACTTC	CASSVLAGGLETQYF	TRBD2	NA	TRBJ2-5	TRBV25-1
TGTGCCACCAGTGATTTGCAAGGTGACAACTCAGATACGCAGTATTTT	CATSDLQGDNSDTQYF	NA	NA	TRBJ2-3	TRBV24-1
TGTGCCAGCAGTGCTGTGGAGTCCAATCAGCCCCAGCATTTT	CASSAVESNQPQHF	NA	NA	TRBJ1-5	TRBV2
TGCGCCAGCAGTCTAGCCGTACCCGACACAGATACGCAGTATTTT	CASSLAVPDTDTQYF	NA	NA	TRBJ2-3	TRBV5-1
TGTGCCAGCAGCCCCGTCCCCTCTGGGGCCAACGTCCTGACTTTC	CASSPVPSGANVLTF	NA	NA	TRBJ2-6	TRBV5-4
TGTGCCAGCAGCCAAAGGGGGCAGGGGAGCCGAGAGACCCAGTACTTC	CASSQRGQGSRETQYF	TRBD1	NA	TRBJ2-5	TRBV3-1/TRBV3-2
TGTGCCAGCAGTCCGAAGGACAGGGGCGGCACAGATACGCAGTATTTT	CASSPKDRGGTDTQYF	TRBD1	NA	TRBJ2-3	TRBV5-4
TGTGCCACCAGTGGAGGGACAGGGGCGGCCTATGGCTACACCTTC	CATSGGTGAAYGYTF	TRBD1	NA	TRBJ1-2	TRBV24-1
TGCGCCAGCAGCCGACAGGGTAAAGAGACCCAGTACTTC	CASSRQGKETQYF	TRBD1	NA	TRBJ2-5	TRBV5-1
TGTGCCAGCAGCCCGATTAGCGGGAATGAGCAGTTCTTC	CASSPISGNEQFF	TRBD2	NA	TRBJ2-1	TRBV3-1/TRBV3-2
TGTGCCAGCAGCCGGGAGGGGGGAGATGAAAAACTGTTTTTT	CASSREGGDEKLFF	NA	NA	TRBJ1-4	TRBV6-5
TGTGCCACCCGGACAGGGGGGACCTCTGGGGCCAACGTCCTGACTTTC	CATRTGGTSGANVLTF	TRBD1	NA	TRBJ2-6	TRBV6-6
TGTGCCAGCAGTGTGGGTACGGGTCAGCCCCAGCATTTT	CASSVGTGQPQHF	NA	NA	TRBJ1-5	TRBV25-1
TGTGCCAGCAGTTGGACGGGAAGGTATAACTATGGCTACACCTTC	CASSWTGRYNYGYTF	NA	NA	TRBJ1-2	TRBV28
TGTGCCAGCAGCCCCCACTTGGACAAGTATAATTCACCCCTCCACTTT	CASSPHLDKYNSPLHF	NA	NA	TRBJ1-6	TRBV11-2
TGTGCCAGCAGTCCCAGGGGTAGCGGGGAAGGCTACGAGCAGTACTTC	CASSPRGSGEGYEQYF	TRBD2	NA	TRBJ2-7	TRBV28
TGCGCCAGCTACCGGACAGGATACTACGAGCAGTACTTC	CASYRTGYYEQYF	TRBD1	NA	TRBJ2-7	TRBV10-2
TGTGCCAGTAGACGGGACAGCTATAATTCACCCCTCCACTTT	CASRRDSYNSPLHF	TRBD1	NA	TRBJ1-6	TRBV19
TGCGCCAGCAGCCAAGAGGCGCGGTGGGATGAAAAACTGTTTTTT	CASSQEARWDEKLFF	NA	NA	TRBJ1-4	TRBV4-1
TGTGCCAGCAGACAATGGGACAGAAACCAAGAGACCCAGTACTTC	CASRQWDRNQETQYF	TRBD1	NA	TRBJ2-5	TRBV6-5
TGTGCCAGCAGCCCTCCCGGGACAGGGCTTCAGCCCCAGCATTTT	CASSPPGTGLQPQHF	TRBD1	NA	TRBJ1-5	TRBV7-9
TGTGCCAGCAGTGATAGCGGGAGGGAGACCCAGTACTTC	CASSDSGRETQYF	TRBD2	NA	TRBJ2-5	TRBV25-1